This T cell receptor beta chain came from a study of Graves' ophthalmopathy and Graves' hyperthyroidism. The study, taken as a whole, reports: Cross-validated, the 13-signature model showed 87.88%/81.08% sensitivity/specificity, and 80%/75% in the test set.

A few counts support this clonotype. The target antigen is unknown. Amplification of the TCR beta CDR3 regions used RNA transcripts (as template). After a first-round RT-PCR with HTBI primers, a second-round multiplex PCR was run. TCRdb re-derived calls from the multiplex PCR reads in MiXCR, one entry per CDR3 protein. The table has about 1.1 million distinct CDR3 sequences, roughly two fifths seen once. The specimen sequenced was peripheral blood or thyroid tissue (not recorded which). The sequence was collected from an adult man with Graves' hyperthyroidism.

CDR3 protein: CSAMKRSDAFF. CDR3 in DNA: TGCAGTGCTATGAAGCGGTCGGACGCTTTCTTT. V is TRBV20-1 and J is TRBJ1-1; D uncertain. The CDR3 contains 11 residues. The V end was cut by 4 bases, the J end by 11 bases, with 14 bases between. The germline V gene has CDR1 DFQATT and CDR2 SNEGSKA (reference sequence).